These T cell receptor beta chains were read from a single sample in a study of shared clonotypes between healthy human individuals. Produced via immunoSEQ multiplex PCR; TCRdb's table is partial and in-frame only. The data hold nearly 1,000,000 clones, with 60% to 85% observed a single time. Sample: memory CD4+ T cells sorted from blood. These receptors originate from a man younger than 35 in good health. CDR3s leave out the opening cysteine and the closing phenylalanine or tryptophan.

CDR3 protein: ASSGRGIGNTEAF; J gene: TRBJ1-1; V gene: TRBV25-1
CDR3 protein: ASSQQDKNIQY; J gene: TRBJ2-4; V gene: TRBV18
CDR3 protein: ASTLDQRDEQY; J gene: TRBJ2-7; V gene: TRBV5-4
CDR3 protein: ASSQGPEQF; J gene: TRBJ2-1; V gene: TRBV4-1
CDR3 protein: ASTCQGTFYEQY; J gene: TRBJ2-7; V gene: TRBV10-1
CDR3 protein: ASSAGTSGLNEQF; J gene: TRBJ2-1; V gene: TRBV2
CDR3 protein: ASSPGHATNEKLF; J gene: TRBJ1-4; V gene: TRBV5-1
CDR3 protein: ASSVNRGNEKLF; J gene: TRBJ1-4; V gene: TRBV18
CDR3 protein: ASSLEGQADQH; J gene: TRBJ1-5; V gene: TRBV2
CDR3 protein: ASKAGVNTEAF; J gene: TRBJ1-1; V gene: TRBV6-1
CDR3 protein: ASIPGSTGELF; J gene: TRBJ2-2; V gene: TRBV2
CDR3 protein: SVEEMVYT; J gene: TRBJ1-2; V gene: TRBV29-1
CDR3 protein: ASSPTSAGGSYEQY; J gene: TRBJ2-7; V gene: TRBV7-2
CDR3 protein: ASSLGTGYNSPLH; J gene: TRBJ1-6; V gene: TRBV5-6
CDR3 protein: ASSPDGYGYT; J gene: TRBJ1-2; V gene: TRBV7-2
CDR3 protein: ATSRVRGFQETQY; J gene: TRBJ2-5; V gene: TRBV15
CDR3 protein: ASRLQQAGELF; J gene: TRBJ2-2; V gene: TRBV6-6
CDR3 protein: ASSFSPSSGQGEQF; J gene: TRBJ2-1; V gene: TRBV7-8
CDR3 protein: ASSNRQGRTDTQY; J gene: TRBJ2-3; V gene: TRBV19
CDR3 protein: ASEFYVAYEQY; J gene: TRBJ2-7; V gene: TRBV2
CDR3 protein: ASSHALAGAETQY; J gene: TRBJ2-5; V gene: TRBV25-1
CDR3 protein: AITPGGGIYEQY; J gene: TRBJ2-7; V gene: TRBV10-3
CDR3 protein: ASSRTGTAENEQY; J gene: TRBJ2-7; V gene: TRBV5-1
CDR3 protein: ASGRQGPHEQY; J gene: TRBJ2-7; V gene: TRBV6-5
CDR3 protein: ASSLNLGPDTQY; J gene: TRBJ2-3; V gene: TRBV5-1
CDR3 protein: ASSLDLTGTNYEQY; J gene: TRBJ2-7; V gene: TRBV11-2